This entry lists 16 T cell receptor beta chains sequenced from one sample in a study of low-dose radiotherapy and immunotherapy resistance in tumors. Primers targeting TRAV and TRBV primed first-strand cDNA, covering alpha and beta chains. Both a constant-region primer and a V-primer adapter served to amplify TCRs across roughly 20 PCR cycles. From the reads, TCRdb called clonotypes with MiXCR, one entry per CDR3 protein. Here the sample spans tens of thousands of distinct CDR3 sequences, 17% being singletons. The sample's time point: after trial treatment. The treatment: LDRT plus nivolumab, ipilimumab, low-dose cyclophosphamide and aspirin (RACIN trial). The sequences come from PBMCs, collected after low-dose radiotherapy plus immunotherapy. All receptors derive from a male donor with prostate cancer.

This clonotype was picked up many times. This sequence joins TRBV6-2 or TRBV6-3 and TRBJ2-4; D may be TRBD1 (5 bases). V was shortened by 6 bases and J by 8 bases, with 20 bases between the two germline ends. This CDR3 spans 15 amino acids. From germline, CDR1 is MNHEY and CDR2 SVGEGT. This chain's CDR3 is CASSLTAGQGDIQYF. CDR3 bases: TGTGCCAGCAGCCTAACGGCAGGGCAAGGGGACATTCAGTACTTC.

This clonotype was recorded at least ten times. This chain links TRBV19 with TRBJ1-4; D uncertain. This CDR3 has 13 amino acids. Per germline, CDR1 LNHDA and CDR2 SQIVND (reference sequence). Trimming pared 3 bases from V and 4 bases from J, leaving 6 bases between. CDR3 region: CASSMRVNEKLFF. CDR3 DNA sequence: TGTGCCAGTAGTATGCGAGTTAATGAAAAACTGTTTTTT.

This clonotype came up many times. The chain uses TRBV20-1 and TRBJ1-1; weak D call: TRBD1 (5 bases). The CDR3 consists of 14 residues. The germline V and J ends were trimmed by 6 bases and 3 bases, with 17 bases remaining between them. Germline V gives CDR1 DFQATT, CDR2 SNEGSKA (reference sequence). Here the CDR3 reads CSAMGGGVYTEAFF. CDR3 sequence (DNA): TGCAGTGCGATGGGCGGGGGGGTCTACACTGAAGCTTTCTTT.

This clonotype has only one observation. The chain has TRBV4-1 and TRBJ2-1; 11 bases align to TRBD1. After removal of 1 base from V and 5 bases from J, the junction contained 4 bases not matched to a gene. The V gene's germline CDR1 is MGHRA and CDR2 YSYEKL. The CDR3 is 16 amino acids. The CDR3 reads CASSQGTGGLNNEQFF. The CDR3, as DNA: TGCGCCAGCAGCCAAGGGACAGGGGGCCTGAACAATGAGCAGTTCTTC.

V usage is TRBV4-3 and J usage is TRBJ2-1; tentative D call: TRBD2 (5 bases). V gave up 0 bases and J gave up 0 bases, with 12 bases separating them. Germline V gene data show CDR1 as LGHNA and CDR2 as YSLEER. The CDR3 loop spans 17 amino acids. DNA of the CDR3: TGCGCCAGCAGCCAAGATTCAACGGGAACCTCCTACAATGAGCAGTTCTTC. This translates into CASSQDSTGTSYNEQFF.

This clonotype was seen at least ten times. The chain uses TRBV28 and TRBJ2-7, with a tentative D call TRBD2 (7 bases). The germline V gene encodes CDR1 MDHEN and CDR2 SYDVKM. The CDR3 consists of 14 residues. Trimming removed 6 bases at V and 2 bases at J, with 14 bases between. Written as DNA, the CDR3 is TGTGCCAGCAGCAAAAGGGGGGGGACCTACGAGCAGTACTTC. Translation: CASSKRGGTYEQYF.

This clonotype was detected many times. The chain combines TRBV29-1 with TRBJ2-7, with D uncertain. CDR1 and CDR2 (germline): SQVTM, ANQGSEA. With 6 bases removed from V and 2 bases from J, the gap between germline ends came to 14 bases. There are 13 residues in the CDR3. The CDR3 here is CSVAGPSTYEQYF. CDR3 coding DNA: TGCAGCGTGGCCGGACCTTCTACCTACGAGCAGTACTTC.

At least ten counts were recorded for this clonotype. This chain links TRBV7-2 with TRBJ2-3; 9 bases align to TRBD2. Germline V gene lookup returns CDR1 SGHTA and CDR2 FQGNSA. The junction had 8 bases not matched to a gene; V was cut back by 5 bases and J by 5 bases. There are 15 residues in the CDR3. This CDR3 is CASSLSGSGRDTQYF. CDR3 in DNA: TGTGCCAGCAGCCTTAGCGGGAGTGGGAGAGATACGCAGTATTTT.

There are many counts of this clonotype. V gene TRBV7-2 combines with J gene TRBJ2-1; 10 positions match TRBD2. Germline-derived CDR1 and CDR2 are SGHTA and FQGNSA. The V gene end was trimmed by 4 bases and the J gene end by 4 bases; junction bases not matched to a gene: 10. The CDR3 runs to 17 residues. Written as DNA, the CDR3 is TGTGCCAGCAGCTCCTGGGCGAGGACTAGCGGATACAATGAGCAGTTCTTC. Amino acid sequence: CASSSWARTSGYNEQFF.

The chain is built from TRBV4-3 and TRBJ2-2; D not resolved. CDR1 LGHNA and CDR2 YSLEER come from the germline V gene. This CDR3 has 15 amino acids. Between the trimmed V and J ends, which lost 4 bases and 7 bases, there was a span of 16 bases. The DNA for the CDR3 is TGCGCCAGCAGCCCCCGGGCAGCGTTCGTCGGGGAGCTGTTTTTT. Protein sequence: CASSPRAAFVGELFF.

In this sample, this clonotype turned up many times. The genes are TRBV5-4 and TRBJ2-2, with 7 bases that match TRBD2. Trimming took 0 bases from V and 6 from J; bases not matched to a gene: 5. The CDR3 length is 15 residues. Germline V gives CDR1 SGHNT, CDR2 YYREEE (reference sequence). The CDR3 DNA reads as TGTGCCAGCAGCTTGGATGGGACTAAAGCCGGGGAGCTGTTTTTT. Translation: CASSLDGTKAGELFF.

This clonotype was detected ten times or more. The V and J genes are TRBV18 and TRBJ1-4; 7 bases are a match to TRBD1. Germline-derived CDR1 and CDR2 are KGHSH and LQKENI. J lost 4 bases, V lost 5 bases, and 7 bases had no gene match. The length of the CDR3 is 15 residues. CDR3 loop: CASSKRGQLNEKLFF. The CDR3 DNA follows: TGTGCCAGCTCAAAAAGGGGACAGCTTAATGAAAAACTGTTTTTT.

This clonotype was recorded at least ten times. This chain links TRBV24-1 with TRBJ2-1; 10 bases line up with TRBD2. There are 16 residues in the CDR3. The V and J ends lost 3 bases and 6 bases, in that order; junction bases with no gene match: 7. The germline gives CDR1 KGHDR, CDR2 SFDVKD. For the CDR3, the DNA is TGTGCCACCAGTGATGCGAGCGGGAGGGTCGGCAATGAGCAGTTCTTC. Translation gives CATSDASGRVGNEQFF.

As for this clonotype: A far larger clone is only one base removed, so a read error is likely. This sequence joins TRBV6-6 and TRBJ2-1; 10 bases align to TRBD2. Losses at the gene ends were 2 bases for V and 10 bases for J; bases not matched to a gene: 5. Per germline, CDR1 MNHNY and CDR2 SVGAGI (reference sequence). This CDR3 spans 14 amino acids. CDR3 DNA sequence: TGTGCCAGCAGTTACGAGCGGGAGGGCTACGAGCAGTTCTTC. Its protein product is CASSYEREGYEQFF.

This clonotype was observed at least ten times. The gene calls are TRBV7-2 and TRBJ2-1, with 10 bases matching TRBD2. Germline V gene lookup returns CDR1 SGHTA and CDR2 FQGNSA. The CDR3 runs 14 residues. The J segment lost 8 bases and the V segment lost 5 bases, leaving 6 bases of the junction unmatched. CDR3: CASSLGLARYEQFF. The CDR3, as DNA: TGTGCCAGCAGCCTGGGACTAGCGAGGTATGAGCAGTTCTTC.

This clonotype was seen a few times. The CDR3 bases are TGCAGCGTTGAAGGACCAGAGGCAATGGCATACTTCTTC. The encoded protein is CSVEGPEAMAYFF. The genes are TRBV29-1 and TRBJ2-1; D gene unclear. CDR1 SQVTM and CDR2 ANQGSEA come from the germline V gene. V was pared by 1 base and J by 16 bases, with 20 bases between. This CDR3 is 13 amino acids long.